These 17 T cell receptor beta chains were all obtained from the same sample, sequenced in a study of breast tumors, draining lymph nodes, adjacent tissues. TCRdb re-called the multiplex PCR reads through MiXCR, storing one row per CDR3 protein. The table shows around 300,000 distinct CDR3 sequences, with under 35% occurring only once. Breast cancer patients provided tissue from their axillary draining lymph nodes. Sequencing input: axillary lymph node tissue. The receptors here all came from a female donor with breast cancer. Some clones in this sample may be carry-over from other donors' samples.

The gene calls are TRBV6-6 and TRBJ2-1; TRBD2 agrees at 8 bases. Trimming at V came to 0 bases and at J to 0 bases, leaving 7 bases not matched to a gene. The CDR3 is 18 residues long. The germline CDR1 and CDR2 sequences are MNHNY and SVGAGI (reference sequence). DNA for the CDR3: TGTGCCAGCAGTTACTCGATTGGTAGCGGGAACTCCTACAATGAGCAGTTCTTC. Residues: CASSYSIGSGNSYNEQFF.

The table lists this clonotype with a few counts. The chain employs TRBV3-1 and TRBJ2-3; tentative D call: TRBD2 (6 bases). Per germline, CDR1 LGHDT and CDR2 YNNKEL (reference sequence). With 4 bases removed from V and 0 bases from J, the gap between germline ends came to 17 bases. The CDR3 has 17 amino acids. CDR3 nucleotide sequence: TGTGCCAGCAGCCTCGGGTTTTTCGGGACTAGCACAGATACGCAGTATTTT. It codes for CASSLGFFGTSTDTQYF.

This clonotype was counted at least ten times. The chain uses TRBV29-1 and TRBJ1-2; D not resolved. The V gene lost 7 bases and the J gene lost 1 base, with 10 bases spanning the gap. CDR1 SQVTM and CDR2 ANQGSEA come from the germline V gene. The CDR3 consists of 12 residues. The CDR3 DNA sequence: TGCAGCGCCATCCCGGATAACTATGGCTACACCTTC. It yields the protein CSAIPDNYGYTF.

Ten or more counts support this clonotype. One end of the junction does not line up with germline, which may come from a read error. The chain is built from TRBV7-7 and TRBJ2-1; D is unresolved. The CDR3 runs 15 residues. Per germline, CDR1 SSHAT and CDR2 FNYEAQ (reference sequence). The CDR3 spells CASSPVQGRPNEQFF. Here the CDR3 DNA reads TGTGCTAGCAGCCCGGTTCAAGGCAGGCCCAATGAGCAGTTCTTC.

As concerns this clonotype: Since a much larger clone is just one base distant, this may be a read error. The chain links TRBV9 to TRBJ2-1, with TRBD1 matching over 10 bases. The CDR3 contains 15 residues. Germline lookup yields CDR1 SGDLS and CDR2 YYNGEE. The CDR3 here is CASSAAGQGPNEPFF. The CDR3 DNA follows: TGTGCCAGCAGCGCAGCGGGACAGGGGCCCAATGAGCCGTTCTTC.

The V gene is TRBV30, the J gene TRBJ1-3, with 8 bases fitting TRBD1. The J segment lost 3 bases and the V segment lost 2 bases, leaving 12 bases of the junction unmatched. This CDR3 contains 17 residues. The germline V gene encodes CDR1 GTSNPN and CDR2 SVGIG (reference sequence). The CDR3 DNA is TGTGCCTGGAGTCCTCGGACAGGGTTCCACCTTGGAAACACCATATATTTT. As protein: CAWSPRTGFHLGNTIYF.

With respect to this clonotype: One base away lies a much larger clone, so this may be a sequencing read error. The V gene is TRBV20-1, the J gene TRBJ2-1; TRBD2 matches 13 bases. V shed 5 bases and J 4 bases; nucleotides not matched to a gene: 17. CDR3 length: 19 residues. In germline, CDR1 is DFQATT, CDR2 SNEGSKA (reference sequence). CDR3 sequence reads: CSAPTGLAGVQGGYNEQFF. The CDR3 DNA reads as TGCAGTGCTCCAACAGGACTAGCGGGAGTGCAAGGGGGGTACAATGAGCAGTTCTTC.

This clonotype was found a few times. The chain couples TRBV28 to TRBJ2-7; D is perhaps TRBD1 or TRBD2 (5 bases each). Trimming stripped 7 bases from V and 1 base from J, with 17 bases between. From germline, CDR1 is MDHEN and CDR2 SYDVKM. The CDR3 has 15 residues. The CDR3, as DNA: TGTGCCAGCAAGCCCCGAGGGGCGGTATCCTACGAGCAGTACTTC. Translated: CASKPRGAVSYEQYF.

As concerns this clonotype: One junction end does not reproduce the germline sequence, and a read error may be involved. The V gene is TRBV20-1, the J gene TRBJ2-1, with a weak D call TRBD2 (6 bases). CDR3 size: 15 residues. In germline, CDR1 is DFQATT, CDR2 SNEGSKA (reference sequence). The chain's CDR3 is CSASEGLTSANERFF. The CDR3 bases are TGCAGTGCTAGCGAGGGACTTACCTCGGCCAATGAGCGGTTCTTC.

The chain is built from TRBV28 and TRBJ1-4, with D possibly matching TRBD1 (5 bases). This CDR3 spans 14 amino acids. Trimming took off 4 bases at V and 8 bases at J, with 14 bases between the two ends. Germline V gene lookup returns CDR1 MDHEN and CDR2 SYDVKM. The CDR3 coding sequence is TGTGCCAGCAGTTCAAGAGGGGTGGAGGAAAAACTGTTTTTT. Encoded protein: CASSSRGVEEKLFF.

There are many counts of this clonotype. The J gene is TRBJ1-2, the V gene TRBV2; weak D call: TRBD1 (5 bases). CDR1 is SNHLY and CDR2 is FYNNEI in the germline V gene. The CDR3 loop spans 13 amino acids. V was trimmed by 4 bases and J by 3 bases, leaving 9 bases between them. The CDR3 DNA sequence: TGTGCCAGCAGTGGGGACGGGTACTATGGCTACACCTTC. Its translation: CASSGDGYYGYTF.

As for this clonotype: A clone one base away is much larger, so this may be a read error. The CDR3 DNA sequence: TGTGCCATCAGTTTTTCCGGCGGGAATTCACCCCTCCACTTT. As protein: CAISFSGGNSPLHF. V usage is TRBV10-3 and J usage is TRBJ1-6; D uncertain. V lost 5 bases, J lost 7 bases, and 12 bases lay in between. This CDR3 contains 14 residues. Germline CDR1 and CDR2: ENHRY and SYGVKD.

This clonotype was picked up many times. The V call is TRBV30, the J call TRBJ1-6; TRBD1 aligns across 10 bases. The V gene's germline CDR1 is GTSNPN and CDR2 SVGIG (reference sequence). CDR3 size: 13 residues. Trimming at V came to 2 bases and at J to 13 bases, leaving 5 bases not matched to a gene. DNA of the CDR3: TGTGCCTGGAGTCCGGGACAGGGGTTTCCCCTCCACTTT. Translation gives CAWSPGQGFPLHF.

This clonotype has just a few counts. The chain combines TRBV6-5 with TRBJ2-1; D not certain. The CDR3 runs to 15 residues. Looked up from germline, CDR1 is MNHEY and CDR2 is SVGAGI. V was clipped by 4 bases and J by 0 bases, with 10 bases between them. CDR3 loop: CASSSTLSSYNEQFF. DNA for the CDR3: TGTGCCAGCAGTTCGACTTTATCCTCCTACAATGAGCAGTTCTTC.

Regarding this clonotype: A much larger clone differs from this one at a single base, so this may be a read error. The chain employs TRBV20-1 and TRBJ1-6, with unresolved D. Germline V gene data show CDR1 as DFQATT and CDR2 as SNEGSKA (reference sequence). The CDR3 is 12 residues long. CDR3 DNA: TGCAGTGCTCCCTACCCGAATTCACCCCCCCACTTT. Translating gives CSAPYPNSPPHF.

This clonotype was seen ten or more times. V gene TRBV12-3 or TRBV12-4 combines with J gene TRBJ2-7; no clear D gene. This CDR3 has 12 residues. The V end was cut by 1 base, the J end by 5 bases, with 6 bases between. The CDR3 coding sequence is TGTGCCAGCAGTTTAGAGTTAGACGAGCAGTACTTC. Protein: CASSLELDEQYF.

This clonotype was seen ten or more times. This chain connects TRBV29-1 to TRBJ1-2; TRBD1 aligns across 10 bases. Trimming removed 6 bases from V and 7 bases from J; junction bases left unmatched: 2. Germline V CDR1 and CDR2: SQVTM, ANQGSEA. The CDR3 contains 11 residues. The DNA of the CDR3 is TGCAGCGTGGGACAGGGGCTTGGCTACACCTTC. This translates into CSVGQGLGYTF.